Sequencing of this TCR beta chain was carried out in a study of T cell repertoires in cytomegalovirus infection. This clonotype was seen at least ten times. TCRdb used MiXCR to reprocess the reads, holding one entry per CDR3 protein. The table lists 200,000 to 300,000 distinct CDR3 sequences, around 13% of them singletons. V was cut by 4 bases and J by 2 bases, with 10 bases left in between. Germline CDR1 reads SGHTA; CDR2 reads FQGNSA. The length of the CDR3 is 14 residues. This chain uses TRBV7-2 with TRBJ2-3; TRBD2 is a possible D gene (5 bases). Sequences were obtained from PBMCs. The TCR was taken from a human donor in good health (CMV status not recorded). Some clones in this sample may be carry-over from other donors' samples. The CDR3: CASSYDYSTDTQYF. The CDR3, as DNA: TGTGCCAGCAGCTACGACTATTCCACAGATACGCAGTATTTT.